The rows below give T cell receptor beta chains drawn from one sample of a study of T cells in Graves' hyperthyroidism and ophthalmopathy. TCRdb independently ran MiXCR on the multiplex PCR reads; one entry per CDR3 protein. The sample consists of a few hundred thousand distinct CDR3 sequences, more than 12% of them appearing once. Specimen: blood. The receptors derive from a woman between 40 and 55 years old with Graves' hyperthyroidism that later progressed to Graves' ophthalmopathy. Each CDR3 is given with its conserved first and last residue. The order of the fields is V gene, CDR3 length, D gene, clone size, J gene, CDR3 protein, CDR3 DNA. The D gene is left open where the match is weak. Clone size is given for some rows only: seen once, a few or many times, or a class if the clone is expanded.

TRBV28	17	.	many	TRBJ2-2	CASSQTALALNTGELFF	TGTGCCAGCAGTCAAACCGCCCTAGCGTTAAACACCGGGGAGCTGTTTTTT
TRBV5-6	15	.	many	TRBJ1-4	CASRKWGGGREKLFF	TGTGCCAGCAGGAAATGGGGCGGTGGACGGGAAAAACTGTTTTTT
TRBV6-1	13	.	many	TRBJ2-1	CASSHPGSFEQFF	TGTGCCAGCAGTCACCCCGGGAGTTTTGAGCAGTTCTTC
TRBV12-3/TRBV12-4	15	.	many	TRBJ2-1	CASSLAGTPYNEQFF	TGTGCCAGCAGTTTAGCCGGGACTCCCTACAATGAGCAGTTCTTC
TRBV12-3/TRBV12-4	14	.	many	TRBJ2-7	CASSLSQGPYEQYF	TGTGCCAGCAGTTTGTCACAGGGACCATACGAGCAGTACTTC
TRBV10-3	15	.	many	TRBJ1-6	CAITPGGLGNSPLHF	TGTGCCATCACCCCTGGGGGGTTAGGAAATTCACCCCTCCACTTT
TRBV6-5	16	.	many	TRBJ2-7	CASSYSFGGFTYEQYF	TGTGCCAGCAGTTACTCGTTCGGCGGGTTTACCTACGAGCAGTACTTC
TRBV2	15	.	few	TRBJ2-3	CASSEGTASTDTQYF	TGTGCCAGCAGTGAAGGGACAGCTAGCACAGATACGCAGTATTTT
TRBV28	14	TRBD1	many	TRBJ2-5	CASRRTGGLGTQYF	TGTGCCAGCAGAAGGACAGGGGGCTTGGGGACCCAGTACTTC
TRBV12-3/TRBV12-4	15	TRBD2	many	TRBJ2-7	CASSPFRAGGDEQYF	TGTGCCAGCAGTCCCTTTCGAGCGGGAGGAGACGAGCAGTACTTC
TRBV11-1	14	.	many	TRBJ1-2	CASSLVRSSYGYTF	TGTGCCAGCAGCTTAGTCCGGTCGAGCTATGGCTACACCTTC
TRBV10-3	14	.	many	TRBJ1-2	CAISADSSVYGYTF	TGTGCCATCAGTGCCGACAGCTCAGTGTATGGCTACACCTTC
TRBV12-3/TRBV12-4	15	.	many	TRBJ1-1	CASSLKRANFAEAFF	TGTGCCAGCAGTTTGAAAAGGGCCAATTTCGCTGAAGCTTTCTTT
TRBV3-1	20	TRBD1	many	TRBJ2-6	CASSTRQGVLDPAGANVLTF	TGTGCCAGCAGCACCAGACAGGGAGTATTGGACCCGGCTGGGGCCAACGTCCTGACTTTC
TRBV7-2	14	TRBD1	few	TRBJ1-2	CASSLPGDRRGYTF	TGTGCCAGCAGCTTACCGGGGGACAGACGGGGCTACACCTTC
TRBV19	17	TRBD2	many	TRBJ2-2	CASSMGSGSFYTGELFF	TGTGCCAGTAGTATGGGTAGCGGGAGTTTTTACACCGGGGAGCTGTTTTTT
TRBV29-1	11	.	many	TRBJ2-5	CSVGATETQYF	TGCAGCGTCGGGGCTACGGAGACCCAGTACTTC
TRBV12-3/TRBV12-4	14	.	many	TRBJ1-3	CASRTDSSGNTIYF	TGTGCCAGCCGGACAGATTCCTCTGGAAACACCATATATTTT
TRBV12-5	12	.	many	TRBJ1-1	CASGVWGTEAFF	TGTGCTAGTGGTGTATGGGGCACTGAAGCTTTCTTT
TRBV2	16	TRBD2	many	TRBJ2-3	CASSGLAQLSTDTQYF	TGTGCCAGCAGCGGACTAGCGCAACTTTCCACAGATACGCAGTATTTT
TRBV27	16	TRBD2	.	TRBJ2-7	CASSLRLAGHSYEQYF	TGTGCCAGCAGTCTCAGATTAGCGGGGCATTCCTACGAGCAGTACTTC
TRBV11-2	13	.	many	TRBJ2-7	CASVSSSSYEQYF	TGTGCCAGTGTTTCCTCTAGCTCCTACGAGCAGTACTTC
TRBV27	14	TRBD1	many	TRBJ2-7	CASSLVGQGFEQYF	TGTGCCAGCAGTTTGGTGGGACAGGGCTTCGAGCAGTACTTC
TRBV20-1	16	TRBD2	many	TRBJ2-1	CSARDVAGGPGGEQFF	TGCAGTGCTAGAGATGTAGCGGGAGGTCCTGGGGGTGAGCAGTTCTTC
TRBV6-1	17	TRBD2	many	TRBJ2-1	CASSFLSPGGSGNEQFF	TGTGCCAGCAGTTTTCTCTCTCCTGGCGGGAGCGGAAATGAGCAGTTCTTC
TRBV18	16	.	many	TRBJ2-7	CASSPFLSVTADEQYF	TGTGCCAGCTCACCCTTCCTTAGCGTTACAGCCGACGAGCAGTACTTC
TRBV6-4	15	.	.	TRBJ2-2	CASSPQVSNTGELLF	TGTGCCAGCAGCCCACAGGTGTCGAACACCGGGGAGCTGCTTTTT
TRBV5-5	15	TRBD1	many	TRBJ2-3	CASSLTGGPGDTQYF	TGTGCCAGCAGCTTAACAGGGGGGCCTGGAGATACGCAGTATTTT
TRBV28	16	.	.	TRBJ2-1	CASSRKTYWTYNEQFF	TGTGCCAGCAGCCGAAAGACATATTGGACCTACAATGAGCAGTTCTTC
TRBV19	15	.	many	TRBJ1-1	CASSILRQGFTEAFF	TGTGCCAGTAGTATATTACGGCAGGGGTTCACTGAAGCTTTCTTT
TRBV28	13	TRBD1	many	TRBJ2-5	CASSSTGRETQYF	TGTGCCAGCAGCTCGACAGGGAGAGAGACCCAGTACTTC